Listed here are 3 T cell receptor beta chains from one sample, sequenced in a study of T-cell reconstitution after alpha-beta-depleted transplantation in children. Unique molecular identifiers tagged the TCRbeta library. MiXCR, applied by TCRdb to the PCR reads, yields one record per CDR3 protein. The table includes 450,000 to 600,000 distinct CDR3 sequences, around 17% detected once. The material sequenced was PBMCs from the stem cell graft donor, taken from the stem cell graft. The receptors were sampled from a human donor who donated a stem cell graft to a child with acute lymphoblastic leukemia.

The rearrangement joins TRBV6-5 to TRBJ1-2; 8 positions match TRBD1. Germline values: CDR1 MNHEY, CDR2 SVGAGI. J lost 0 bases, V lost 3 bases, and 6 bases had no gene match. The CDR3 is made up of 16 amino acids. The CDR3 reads CASSYPTGATNYGYTF. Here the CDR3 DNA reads TGTGCCAGCAGTTATCCGACAGGGGCTACTAACTATGGCTACACCTTC.

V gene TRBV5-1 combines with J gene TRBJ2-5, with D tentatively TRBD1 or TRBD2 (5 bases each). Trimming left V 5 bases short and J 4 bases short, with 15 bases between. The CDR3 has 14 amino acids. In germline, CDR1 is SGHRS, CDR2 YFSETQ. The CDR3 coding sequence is TGCGCCAGCAGTTGGGGAACTAGGGGAGAGACCCAGTACTTC. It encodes CASSWGTRGETQYF.

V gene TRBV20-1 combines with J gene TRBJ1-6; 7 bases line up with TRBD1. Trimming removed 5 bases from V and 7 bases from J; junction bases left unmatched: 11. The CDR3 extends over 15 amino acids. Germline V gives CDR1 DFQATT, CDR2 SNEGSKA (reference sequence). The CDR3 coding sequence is TGCAGTGCTCATCATCGACAGGGTGGAAATTCACCCCTCCACTTT. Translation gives CSAHHRQGGNSPLHF.